These 8 T cell receptor beta chains were all obtained from the same sample, sequenced in a study of CD8+ T cells in alopecia areata listed by TCRdb under 2018. The library came from the immunoSEQ multiplex PCR assay. For TCR sequencing, RNA was extracted from every sample and reverse transcribed into cDNA to serve as template. TCRdb provides this immuneACCESS table in a form limited to in-frame rearrangements. Some clones are lacking; in checked studies, under half of them reflect an unresolved V gene, and why the rest are absent is not known. The sample counts about 2,700 clones, each observed more than once. Together, the top ten hold 51% of the sample. The sample was lesional skin. These receptors were collected from a C3H/HeJ mouse with alopecia areata. The strain's MHC haplotype is H2-k.

This clone has just a few counts. A single base is all that separates this from a far larger clone, so a read error is likely. The gene names given are mouse names. Coverage ceases 4 residues before the CDR3 finishes, and the germline J gene fills in the end. This sequence joins TRBV19 and TRBJ2-2, with 9 bases that match TRBD1. Germline V gene sequence: CDR1 FNHDT, CDR2 SITEND (reference sequence). This CDR3 contains 15 residues. The V segment lost 3 bases and the J segment 2 bases; nucleotides outside the gene matches: 2. Incomplete CDR3 DNA: TGTGCCAGCAGTAGGGACAGGGTGAACACCGGG. It specifies CASSRDRVNTG. In full, the CDR3 is CASSRDRVNTGQLYF.

Ten or more counts support this clone. The genes and germline here are from mouse. The missing CDR3 end, 4 residues past where the read stops, is filled in from the germline J gene. The gene calls are TRBV2 and TRBJ2-7; D gene unclear. In germline, CDR1 is LGHNA, CDR2 YSYQKL. V dropped 0 bases and J dropped 0 bases, with 9 bases sitting between them. This CDR3 has 15 residues. This CDR3 is CASSQDPGVSYEQYF. CDR3 DNA, as far as it was read: TGTGCCAGCAGCCAAGACCCTGGTGTCTCCTAT.

Many counts were recorded for this clone. Each gene name is a mouse one. The read is 4 residues too short to cover the CDR3 end, so that end is filled in from the germline J gene. This chain links TRBV13-3 with TRBJ1-4; D is possibly TRBD1 (6 bases). Germline-derived CDR1 and CDR2 are NNHDY and SYVADS. Trimming took 3 bases from V and 0 from J, leaving 9 bases between them. The CDR3 has 15 amino acids. The DNA read from the CDR3 is TGTGCCAGCAGTGCCGGGACAATTTCCAACGAA. Encoded protein: CASSAGTISNE. The entire CDR3 protein reads CASSAGTISNERLFF.

About this clone: The genes and germline here are from mouse. The read falls 4 residues short of the CDR3 end, and the missing part is taken from the germline J gene. The V and J genes are TRBV14 and TRBJ2-5; D uncertain. CDR1 SGHDT and CDR2 FRDEAV come from the germline V gene. The CDR3 loop spans 11 amino acids. This chain's CDR3 is CASSIGDTQYF. The sequenced CDR3 bases are TGTGCCAGCAGTATAGGGGAC.

This clone was detected many times. Gene names and germline refer to mouse. The CDR3 end falls 4 residues outside the read, so it is completed with the germline J gene. This chain links TRBV19 with TRBJ2-7; 7 bases agree with TRBD1. The CDR3 has 14 amino acids. Germline lookup yields CDR1 FNHDT and CDR2 SITEND (reference sequence). V trimming: 2 bases; J trimming: 3 bases; junction bases outside the gene matches: 5. The chain's CDR3 is CASSIWDRHYEQYF. The CDR3 bases that were read are TGTGCCAGCAGTATTTGGGACAGACACTAT.

This clone was found many times. A far larger clone is off by one base, so a read error is likely. Mouse names are used for the genes. The read is 4 residues too short to cover the CDR3 end, so that end is filled in from the germline J gene. The same CDR3 also results from other DNA sequences found in this sample. The chain combines TRBV19 with TRBJ2-7; 11 positions match TRBD1. The CDR3 is made up of 17 amino acids. CDR1 FNHDT and CDR2 SITEND come from the germline V gene (reference sequence). V lost 5 bases to trimming and J lost 0 bases; unmatched junction nucleotides: 10. CDR3 DNA, as far as it was read: TGTGCCAGCAGGTGGGCGGACAGGGGGCGTACCTCCTAT. Amino acid sequence: CASRWADRGRTSY. The full CDR3 protein is CASRWADRGRTSYEQYF.

This clone has a count of ten or more. Gene names refer to mouse genes. Read sequence stops 4 residues before the CDR3 end, and the germline J gene provides the missing end. The chain is built from TRBV29 and TRBJ2-7, with TRBD1 identical over 9 bases. The junction had 5 bases not matched to a gene; V was cut back by 8 bases and J by 3 bases. The CDR3 sequence is 13 residues long. Looked up from germline, CDR1 is MSHET and CDR2 is SYDVDS. The DNA read from the CDR3 is TGTGCTAGCGGACCGACAGGGGGCTAT. Its translation: CASGPTGGY. The entire CDR3 reads CASGPTGGYEQYF.

In this sample, this clone turned up many times. Here the gene names and germline are mouse. The DNA read from the CDR3 is TGTGCCAGCGGGACTGGGGGGTTAAAC. Translating gives CASGTGGLN. The complete CDR3 protein is CASGTGGLNTLYF. The V gene is TRBV13-2, the J gene TRBJ2-4; 10 bases fit TRBD2. The read terminates 4 residues ahead of where the CDR3 ends, so the germline J gene completes it. The CDR3 contains 13 residues. CDR1 and CDR2 from the germline V gene are NNHNN and SYGAGS (reference sequence).